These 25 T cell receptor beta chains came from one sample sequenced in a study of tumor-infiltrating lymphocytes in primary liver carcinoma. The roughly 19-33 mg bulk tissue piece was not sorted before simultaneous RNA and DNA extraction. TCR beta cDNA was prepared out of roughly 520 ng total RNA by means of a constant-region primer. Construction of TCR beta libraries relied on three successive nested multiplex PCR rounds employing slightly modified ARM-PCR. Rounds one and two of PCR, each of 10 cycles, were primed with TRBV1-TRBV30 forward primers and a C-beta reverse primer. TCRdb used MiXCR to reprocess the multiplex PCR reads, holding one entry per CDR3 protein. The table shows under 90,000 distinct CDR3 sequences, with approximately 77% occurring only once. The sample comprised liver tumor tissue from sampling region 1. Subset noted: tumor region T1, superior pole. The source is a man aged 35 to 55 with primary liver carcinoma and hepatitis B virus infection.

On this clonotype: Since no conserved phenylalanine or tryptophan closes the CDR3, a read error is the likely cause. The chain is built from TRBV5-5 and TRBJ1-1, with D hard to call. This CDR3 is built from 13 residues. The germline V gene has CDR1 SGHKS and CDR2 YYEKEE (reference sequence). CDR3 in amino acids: CTSSLISVEEAFS. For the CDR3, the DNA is TGTACCAGCAGCTTGATCTCGGTGGAGGAAGCTTTCTCT.

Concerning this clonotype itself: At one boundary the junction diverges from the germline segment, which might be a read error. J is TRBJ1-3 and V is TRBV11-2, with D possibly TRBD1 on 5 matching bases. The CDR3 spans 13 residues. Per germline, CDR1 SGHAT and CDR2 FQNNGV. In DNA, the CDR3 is TGTGTCTCAGCCCAGGGAACTGGAAAGACCATATATTTT. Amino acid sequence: CVSAQGTGKTIYF.

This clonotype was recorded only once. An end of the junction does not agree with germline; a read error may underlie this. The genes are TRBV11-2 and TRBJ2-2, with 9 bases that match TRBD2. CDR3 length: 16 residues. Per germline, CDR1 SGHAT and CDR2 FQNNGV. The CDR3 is CASSLLELAGTGELFF. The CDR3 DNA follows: TGTGCCAGCAGCTTATTGGAGCTAGCGGGAACCGGAGAGCTGTTTTTT.

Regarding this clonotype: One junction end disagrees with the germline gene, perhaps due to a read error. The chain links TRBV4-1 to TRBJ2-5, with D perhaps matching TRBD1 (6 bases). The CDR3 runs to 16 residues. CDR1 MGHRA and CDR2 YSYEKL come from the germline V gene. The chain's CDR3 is CASSQSPIQGQETQYF. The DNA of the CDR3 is TGCGCCAGCAGCCAGAGTCCCATACAGGGCCAAGAGACCCAGTACTTT.

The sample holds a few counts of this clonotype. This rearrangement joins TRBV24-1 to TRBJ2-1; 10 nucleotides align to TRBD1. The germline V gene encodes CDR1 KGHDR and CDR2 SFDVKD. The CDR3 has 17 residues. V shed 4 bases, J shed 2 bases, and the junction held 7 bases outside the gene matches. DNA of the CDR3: TGTGCCACCAGTGACACCCGGACAGGGGGAGCCTACAATGAGCAGTTCTTC. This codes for CATSDTRTGGAYNEQFF.

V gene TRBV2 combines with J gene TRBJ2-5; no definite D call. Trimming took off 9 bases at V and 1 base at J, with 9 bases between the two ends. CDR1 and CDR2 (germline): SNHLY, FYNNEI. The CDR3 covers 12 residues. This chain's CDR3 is CASELRQETQYF. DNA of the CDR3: TGTGCCAGTGAACTCCGCCAAGAGACCCAGTACTTC.

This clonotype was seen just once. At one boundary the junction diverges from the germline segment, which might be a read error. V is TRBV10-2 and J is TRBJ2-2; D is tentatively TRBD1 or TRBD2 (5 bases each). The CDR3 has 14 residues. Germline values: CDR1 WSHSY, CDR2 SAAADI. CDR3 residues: CASSWTGPTGERFF. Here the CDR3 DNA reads TGCGCCAGCAGTTGGACGGGACCCACCGGTGAGCGGTTTTTT.

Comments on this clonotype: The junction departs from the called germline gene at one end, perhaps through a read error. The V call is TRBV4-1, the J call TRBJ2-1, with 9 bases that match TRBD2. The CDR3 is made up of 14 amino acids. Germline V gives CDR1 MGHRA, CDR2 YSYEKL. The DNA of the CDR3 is TGCGTCAGCAGCCAGGCGGGAGGGTACAATGTGCATTTCTTC. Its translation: CVSSQAGGYNVHFF.

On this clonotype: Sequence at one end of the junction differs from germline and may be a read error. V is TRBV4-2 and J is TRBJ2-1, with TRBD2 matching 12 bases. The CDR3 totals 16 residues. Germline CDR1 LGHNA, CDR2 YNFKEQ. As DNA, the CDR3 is TGTGCCAGCAGCCAAGATGGGACTAGCGGGTGCAATGAGCAGTTCTTT. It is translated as CASSQDGTSGCNEQFF.

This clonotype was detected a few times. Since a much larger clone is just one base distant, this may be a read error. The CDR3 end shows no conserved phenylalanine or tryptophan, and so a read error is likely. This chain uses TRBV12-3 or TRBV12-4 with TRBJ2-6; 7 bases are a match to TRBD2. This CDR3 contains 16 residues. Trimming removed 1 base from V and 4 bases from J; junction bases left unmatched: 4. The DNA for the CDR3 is TGTGCCAGCAGTTTAGAGGGAGGGGCAGGGGCCAACGTCCTGACTTCC. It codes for CASSLEGGAGANVLTS.

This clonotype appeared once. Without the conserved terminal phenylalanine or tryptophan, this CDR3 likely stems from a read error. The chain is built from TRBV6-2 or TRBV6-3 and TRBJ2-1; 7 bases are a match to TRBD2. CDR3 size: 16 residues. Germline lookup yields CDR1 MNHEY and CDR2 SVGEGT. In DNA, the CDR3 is TGTGCCAGGAGTTACTGGGGGGGGGGCTCCTACAATGAGCAGTTCCTC. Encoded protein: CARSYWGGGSYNEQFL.

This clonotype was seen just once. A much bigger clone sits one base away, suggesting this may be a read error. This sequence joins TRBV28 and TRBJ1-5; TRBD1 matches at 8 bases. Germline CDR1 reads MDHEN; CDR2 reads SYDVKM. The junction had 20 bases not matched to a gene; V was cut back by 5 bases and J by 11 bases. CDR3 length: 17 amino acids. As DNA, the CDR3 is TGTGCCAGCAGTGATCGCCCTGGACAGGGTACCGAACAGTCCCAGCATTTT. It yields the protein CASSDRPGQGTEQSQHF.

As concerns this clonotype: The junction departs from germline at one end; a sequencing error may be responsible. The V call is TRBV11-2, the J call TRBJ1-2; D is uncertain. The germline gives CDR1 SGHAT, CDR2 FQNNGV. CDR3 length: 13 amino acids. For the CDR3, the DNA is TGTGCCAGCAGCTTAGAGGGGAATTGTGGCCACACCTTC. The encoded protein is CASSLEGNCGHTF.

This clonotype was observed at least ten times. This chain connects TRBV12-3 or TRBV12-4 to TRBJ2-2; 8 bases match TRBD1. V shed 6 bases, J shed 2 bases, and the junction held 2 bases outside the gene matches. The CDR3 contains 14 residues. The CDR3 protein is CASRDRVNTGELFF. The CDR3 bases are TGTGCCAGCAGGGACAGGGTTAACACCGGGGAGCTGTTTTTT.

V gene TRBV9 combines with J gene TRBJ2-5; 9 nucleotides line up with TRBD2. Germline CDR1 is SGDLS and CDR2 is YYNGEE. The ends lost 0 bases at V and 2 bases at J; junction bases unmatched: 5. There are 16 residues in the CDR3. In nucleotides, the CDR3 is TGTGCCAGCAGCGTAGGGATAGCGGGGGAACAAGAGACCCAGTACTTC. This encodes CASSVGIAGEQETQYF.

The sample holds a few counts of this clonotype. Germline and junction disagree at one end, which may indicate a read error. This CDR3 reads CASKKVLITDTQYF. In DNA form, the CDR3 reads TGTGCCAGCAAAAAGGTTCTGATCACAGATACCCAGTATTTT. V gene TRBV12-3 or TRBV12-4 combines with J gene TRBJ2-3; D is unresolved. This CDR3 is built from 14 residues.

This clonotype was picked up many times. The CDR3 region is CASRSTGLQPQHF. The CDR3 DNA follows: TGTGCCAGCAGGTCAACAGGGCTTCAGCCCCAGCATTTT. The chain recombines TRBV28 with TRBJ1-5; tentatively, D is TRBD1 (6 bases). The CDR3 spans 13 residues. CDR1 MDHEN and CDR2 SYDVKM come from the germline V gene. Trimming took off 6 bases at V and 6 bases at J, with 12 bases between the two ends.

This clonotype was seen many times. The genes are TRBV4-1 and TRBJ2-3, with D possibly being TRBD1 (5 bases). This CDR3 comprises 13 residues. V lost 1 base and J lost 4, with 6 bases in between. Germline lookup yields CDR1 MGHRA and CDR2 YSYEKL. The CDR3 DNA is TGCGCCAGCAGCCAAGTAGGGGCAGATACGCAGTATTTT. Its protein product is CASSQVGADTQYF.

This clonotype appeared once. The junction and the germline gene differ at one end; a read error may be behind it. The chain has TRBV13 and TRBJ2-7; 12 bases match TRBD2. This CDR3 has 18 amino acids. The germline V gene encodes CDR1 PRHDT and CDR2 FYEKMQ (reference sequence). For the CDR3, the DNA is TGTGCCAGTAGCTCCACGGGACTAGCGGGCCTTAGCTCCTACGAGCAGTACTTC. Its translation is CASSSTGLAGLSSYEQYF. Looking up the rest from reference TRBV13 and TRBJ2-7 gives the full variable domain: AAGVIQSPRHLIKEKRETATLKCYPIPRHDTVYWYQQGPGQDPQFLISFYEKMQSDKGSIPDRFSAQQFSDYHSELNMSSLELGDSALYFCASSSTGLAGLSSYEQYFGPGTRLTVT.

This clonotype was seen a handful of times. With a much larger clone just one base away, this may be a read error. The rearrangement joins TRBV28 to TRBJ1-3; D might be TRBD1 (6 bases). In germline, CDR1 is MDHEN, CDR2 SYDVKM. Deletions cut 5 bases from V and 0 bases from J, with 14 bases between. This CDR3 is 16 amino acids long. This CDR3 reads CASSIFQGPSGNTIYF. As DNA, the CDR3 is TGTGCCAGCAGTATATTCCAGGGGCCCTCTGGAAACACCATATATTTT.

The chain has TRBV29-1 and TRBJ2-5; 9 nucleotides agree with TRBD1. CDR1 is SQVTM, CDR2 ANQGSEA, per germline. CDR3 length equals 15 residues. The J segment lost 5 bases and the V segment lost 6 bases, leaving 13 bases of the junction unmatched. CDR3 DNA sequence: TGCAGCGTCCTCCCAGGTAGACAGGGGGGTGAGACCCAGTACTTC. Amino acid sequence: CSVLPGRQGGETQYF.

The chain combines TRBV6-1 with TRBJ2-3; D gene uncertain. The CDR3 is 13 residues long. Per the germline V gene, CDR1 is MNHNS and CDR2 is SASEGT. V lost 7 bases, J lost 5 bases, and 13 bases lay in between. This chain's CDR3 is CASKPDRRDTQYF. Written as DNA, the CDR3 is TGTGCCAGCAAACCGGATAGAAGAGATACGCAGTATTTT.

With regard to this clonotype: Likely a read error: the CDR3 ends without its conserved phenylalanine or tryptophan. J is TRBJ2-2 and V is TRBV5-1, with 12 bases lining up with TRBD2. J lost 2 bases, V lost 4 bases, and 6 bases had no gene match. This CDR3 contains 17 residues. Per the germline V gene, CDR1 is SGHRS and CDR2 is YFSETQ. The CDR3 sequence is CASSPLTSGGNTGELFS. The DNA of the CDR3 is TGCGCCAGCAGCCCATTGACTAGCGGGGGTAACACCGGGGAGCTGTTTTCT.

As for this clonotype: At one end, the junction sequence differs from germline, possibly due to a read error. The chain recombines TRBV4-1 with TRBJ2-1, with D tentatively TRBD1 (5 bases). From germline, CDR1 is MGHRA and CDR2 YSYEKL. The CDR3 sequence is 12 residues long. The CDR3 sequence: CASSQTGTEQFF. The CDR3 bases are TGCGCAAGCAGCCAAACAGGAACCGAGCAGTTCTTC.

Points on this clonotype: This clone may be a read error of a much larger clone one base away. CDR3 nucleotides: TGTGCCAGCAGATTAAATGCCGATGAGCAGTTCTTC. It is translated as CASRLNADEQFF. V gene TRBV11-3 combines with J gene TRBJ2-1; D is undetermined. The V end lost 6 bases, the J end lost 8 bases, and 11 bases lay between the germline ends. This CDR3 contains 12 residues. Germline loops: CDR1 SGHNT, CDR2 YENEEA.